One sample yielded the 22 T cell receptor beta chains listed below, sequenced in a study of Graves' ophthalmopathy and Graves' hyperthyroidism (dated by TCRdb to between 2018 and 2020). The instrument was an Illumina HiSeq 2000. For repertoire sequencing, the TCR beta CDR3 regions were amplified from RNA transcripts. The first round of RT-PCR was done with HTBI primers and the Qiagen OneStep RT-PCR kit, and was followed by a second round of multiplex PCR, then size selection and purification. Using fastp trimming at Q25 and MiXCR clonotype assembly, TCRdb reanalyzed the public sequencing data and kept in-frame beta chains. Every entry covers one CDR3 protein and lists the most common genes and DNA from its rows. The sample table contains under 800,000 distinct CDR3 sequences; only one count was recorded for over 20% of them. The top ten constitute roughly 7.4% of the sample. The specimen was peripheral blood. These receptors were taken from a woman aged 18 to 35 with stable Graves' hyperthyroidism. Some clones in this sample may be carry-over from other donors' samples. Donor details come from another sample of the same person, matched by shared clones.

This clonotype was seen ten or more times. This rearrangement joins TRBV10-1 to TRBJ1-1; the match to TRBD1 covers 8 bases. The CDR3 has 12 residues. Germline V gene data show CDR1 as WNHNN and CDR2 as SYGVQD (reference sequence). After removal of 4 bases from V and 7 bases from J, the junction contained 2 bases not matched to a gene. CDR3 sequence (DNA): TGCGCCAGCAGTGCAGGGGGCGGTGAAGCTTTCTTT. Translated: CASSAGGGEAFF.

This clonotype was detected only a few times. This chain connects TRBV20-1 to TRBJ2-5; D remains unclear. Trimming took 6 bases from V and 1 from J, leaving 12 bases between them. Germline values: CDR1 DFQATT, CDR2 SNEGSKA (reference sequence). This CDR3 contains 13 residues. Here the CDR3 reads CSATDLPQETQYF. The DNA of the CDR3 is TGCAGTGCCACGGATCTGCCCCAAGAGACCCAGTACTTC.

DNA for the CDR3: TGTGCCAGCAACGATCTCGGGGGGTTGATTCACGAGCAGTACTTC. It codes for CASNDLGGLIHEQYF. The V gene is TRBV6-1, the J gene TRBJ2-7; 7 nucleotides agree with TRBD2. The CDR3 consists of 15 residues. Germline CDR1 MNHNS, CDR2 SASEGT. J gave up 5 bases and V 7 bases, and 14 bases lay outside the gene matches.

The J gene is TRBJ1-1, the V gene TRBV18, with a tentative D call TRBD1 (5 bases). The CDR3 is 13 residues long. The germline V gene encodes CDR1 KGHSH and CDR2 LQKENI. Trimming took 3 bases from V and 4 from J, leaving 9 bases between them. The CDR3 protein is CASSPLRGTEAFF. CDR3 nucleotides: TGTGCCAGCTCACCGTTAAGGGGCACTGAAGCTTTCTTT.

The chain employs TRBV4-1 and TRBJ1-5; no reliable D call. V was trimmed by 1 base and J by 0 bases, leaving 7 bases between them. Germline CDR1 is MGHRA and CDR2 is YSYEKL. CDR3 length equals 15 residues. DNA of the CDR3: TGCGCCAGCAGCCAAGCTGTAAATAGCAATCAGCCCCAGCATTTT. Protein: CASSQAVNSNQPQHF.

CDR3 coding DNA: TGTGCCAGTAGTATCGTGCAGGAGATGAACACTGAAGCTTTCTTT. Translation gives CASSIVQEMNTEAFF. The chain joins TRBV19 to TRBJ1-1, with D uncertain. Trimming left V 3 bases short and J 0 bases short, with 11 bases between. The CDR3 runs to 15 residues. Germline lookup yields CDR1 LNHDA and CDR2 SQIVND (reference sequence).

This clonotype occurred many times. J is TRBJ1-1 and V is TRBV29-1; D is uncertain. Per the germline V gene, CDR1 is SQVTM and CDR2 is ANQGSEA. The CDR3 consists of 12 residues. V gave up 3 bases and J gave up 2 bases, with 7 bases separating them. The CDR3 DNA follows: TGCAGCGTTGAGGTAGGAAACACTGAAGCTTTCTTT. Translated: CSVEVGNTEAFF.

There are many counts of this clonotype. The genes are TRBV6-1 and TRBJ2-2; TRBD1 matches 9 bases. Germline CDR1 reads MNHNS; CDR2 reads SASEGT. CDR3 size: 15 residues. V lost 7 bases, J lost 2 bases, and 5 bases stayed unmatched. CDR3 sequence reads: CASTSTGGNTGELFF. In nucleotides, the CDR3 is TGTGCCAGCACCAGTACAGGGGGCAACACCGGGGAGCTGTTTTTT.

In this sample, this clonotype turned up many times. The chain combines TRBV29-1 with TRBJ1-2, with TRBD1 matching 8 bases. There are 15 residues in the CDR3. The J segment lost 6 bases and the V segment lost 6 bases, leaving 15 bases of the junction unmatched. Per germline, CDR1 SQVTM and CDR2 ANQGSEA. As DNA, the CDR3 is TGCAGCGTATACCGTCAGGGGGCGCAAGAAAATGGCTACACCTTC. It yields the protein CSVYRQGAQENGYTF.

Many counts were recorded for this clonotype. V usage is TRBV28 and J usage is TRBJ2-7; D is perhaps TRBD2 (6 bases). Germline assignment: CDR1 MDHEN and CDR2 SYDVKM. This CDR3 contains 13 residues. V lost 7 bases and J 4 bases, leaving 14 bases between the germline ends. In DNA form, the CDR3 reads TGTGCCAGCACCCCACTGGGAGGATACGAGCAGTACTTC. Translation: CASTPLGGYEQYF.

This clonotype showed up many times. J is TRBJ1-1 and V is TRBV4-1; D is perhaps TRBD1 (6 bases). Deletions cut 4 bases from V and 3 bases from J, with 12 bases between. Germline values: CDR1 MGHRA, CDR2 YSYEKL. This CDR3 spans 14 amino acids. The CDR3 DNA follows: TGCGCCAGCAGCCGAACAGGGTCGGACACTGAAGCTTTCTTT. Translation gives CASSRTGSDTEAFF.

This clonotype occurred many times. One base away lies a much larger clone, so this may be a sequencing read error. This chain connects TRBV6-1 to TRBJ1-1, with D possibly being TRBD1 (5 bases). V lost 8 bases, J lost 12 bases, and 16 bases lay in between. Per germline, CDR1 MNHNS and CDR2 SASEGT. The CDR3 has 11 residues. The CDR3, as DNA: TGTGCCAGCCTTTATGGGGCCCGAACTTTCTTT. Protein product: CASLYGARTFF.

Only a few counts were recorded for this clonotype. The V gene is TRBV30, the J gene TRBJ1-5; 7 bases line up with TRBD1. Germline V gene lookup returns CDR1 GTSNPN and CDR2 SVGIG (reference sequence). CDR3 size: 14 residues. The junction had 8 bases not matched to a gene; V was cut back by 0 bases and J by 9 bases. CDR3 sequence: CAWSVKQGIRPQHF. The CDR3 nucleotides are TGTGCCTGGAGTGTAAAACAGGGGATTCGGCCCCAGCATTTT.

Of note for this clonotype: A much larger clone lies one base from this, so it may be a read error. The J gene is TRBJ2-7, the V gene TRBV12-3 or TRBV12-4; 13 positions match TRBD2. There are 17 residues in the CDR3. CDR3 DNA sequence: TGTGCCGGCAGTTCCCGAAGACTAGCGGGAGGCGACTACGAGCAGTACTTC. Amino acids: CAGSSRRLAGGDYEQYF.

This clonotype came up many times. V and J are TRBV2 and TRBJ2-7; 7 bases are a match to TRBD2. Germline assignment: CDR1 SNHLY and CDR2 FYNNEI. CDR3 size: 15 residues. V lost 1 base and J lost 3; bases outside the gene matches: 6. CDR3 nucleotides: TGTGCCAGCAGTGAAGGGGGAGGGATCGGCTACGAGCAGTACTTC. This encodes CASSEGGGIGYEQYF. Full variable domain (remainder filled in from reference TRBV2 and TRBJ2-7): EPEVTQTPSHQVTQMGQEVILRCVPISNHLYFYWYRQILGQKVEFLVSFYNNEISEKSEIFDDQFSVERPDGSNFTLKIRSTKLEDSAMYFCASSEGGGIGYEQYFGPGTRLTVT.

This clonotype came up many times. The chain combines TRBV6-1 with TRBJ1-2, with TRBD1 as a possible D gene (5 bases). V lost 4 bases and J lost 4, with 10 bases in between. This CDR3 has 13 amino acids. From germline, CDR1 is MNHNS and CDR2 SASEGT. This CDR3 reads CASSAGLFYGYTF. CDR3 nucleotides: TGTGCCAGCAGTGCGGGGCTGTTCTATGGCTACACCTTC.

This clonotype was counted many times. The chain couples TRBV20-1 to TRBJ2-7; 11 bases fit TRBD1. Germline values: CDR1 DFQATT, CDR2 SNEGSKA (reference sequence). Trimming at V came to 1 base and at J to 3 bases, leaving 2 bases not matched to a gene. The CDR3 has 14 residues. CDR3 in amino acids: CSARGGTGGYEQYF. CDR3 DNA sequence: TGCAGTGCTAGAGGGGGGACAGGGGGCTACGAGCAGTACTTC.

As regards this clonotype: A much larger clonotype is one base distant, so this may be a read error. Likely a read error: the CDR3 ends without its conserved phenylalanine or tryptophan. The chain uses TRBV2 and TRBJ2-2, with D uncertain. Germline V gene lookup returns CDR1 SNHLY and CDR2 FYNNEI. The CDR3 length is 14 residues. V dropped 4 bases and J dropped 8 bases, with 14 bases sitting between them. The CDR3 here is CASSGLMGSGELFV. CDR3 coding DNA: TGTGCCAGCAGTGGTCTCATGGGATCGGGGGAGCTGTTTGTT.

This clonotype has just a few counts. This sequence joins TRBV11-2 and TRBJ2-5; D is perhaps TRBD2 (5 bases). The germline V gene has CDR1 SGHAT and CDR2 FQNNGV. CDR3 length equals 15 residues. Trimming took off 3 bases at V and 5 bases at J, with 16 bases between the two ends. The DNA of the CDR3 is TGTGCCAGCAGCTTCGGGGTTAAGTCGTGGGAGACCCAGTACTTC. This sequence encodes CASSFGVKSWETQYF.

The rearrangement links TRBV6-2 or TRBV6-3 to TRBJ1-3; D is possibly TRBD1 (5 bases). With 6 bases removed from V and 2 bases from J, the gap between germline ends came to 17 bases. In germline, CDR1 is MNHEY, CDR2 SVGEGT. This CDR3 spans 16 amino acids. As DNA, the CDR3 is TGTGCCAGCAGCCCCGGGACGCCAGTCACTGGAAACACCATATATTTT. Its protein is CASSPGTPVTGNTIYF.

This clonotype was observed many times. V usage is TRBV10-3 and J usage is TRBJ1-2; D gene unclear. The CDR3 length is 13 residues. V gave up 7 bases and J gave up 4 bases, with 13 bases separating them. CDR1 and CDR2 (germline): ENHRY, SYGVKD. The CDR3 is CAINRHGPYGYTF. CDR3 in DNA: TGTGCCATCAACCGACACGGGCCCTATGGCTACACCTTC.

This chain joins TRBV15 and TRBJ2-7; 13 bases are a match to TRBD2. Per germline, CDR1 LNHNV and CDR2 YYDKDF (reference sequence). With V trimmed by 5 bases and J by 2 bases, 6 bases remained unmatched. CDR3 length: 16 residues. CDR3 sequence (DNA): TGTGCCACCAGCGCCAAGACTAGCGGGAGGCCCTACGAGCAGTACTTC. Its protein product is CATSAKTSGRPYEQYF.